This TCR beta chain was found in a study of human T cells and chemical hapten exposure (dated by TCRdb to about 2021). As for the study more broadly: For sensitization, 2% DPC in acetone was applied to a roughly 2 cm by roughly 2 cm area of upper inner arm skin. Throughout the approximately 24-week study period, patients were also given weekly therapeutic DPC doses on the scalp. Patch testing was performed on the upper back with Finn chambers containing 0.01% DPC, and the patch tests were scored after 6 days according to International Contact Dermatitis Research Group standards. The patient cohort, mostly female, included alopecia areata with under or over 50% scalp involvement, alopecia totalis and alopecia universalis. The libraries were sequenced as a pool, and the TCR yield per sample differed mostly because of small variations in library volumes within the pool. This study followed changes in the peripheral blood TCR repertoire in vivo during primary and secondary sensitization of alopecia patients to the hapten diphenylcyclopropenone (DPC). Patient blood was sampled pre-sensitization (week 0) and at 2, 6 and about 24 weeks after DPC sensitization. Under 30 alopecia patients gave blood for TCR sequencing at one to four time points (pre-sensitization, 2, 6 and 24 weeks).

Library creation used RACE. Sequenced on a NextSeq 500. Library preparation attached unique molecular identifiers to individual cDNA molecules for quantitative, reproducible TCR counting. Both TCR alpha and TCR beta chains were sequenced from each blood RNA sample. The authors' pipeline ran thus. A median of approximately 100,000 TCRs per sample was observed, with a range of roughly 23,224 to 750,000. V, J and CDR3 annotation of the TCR reads was carried out using the Decombinator software suite. To make PS versus PT1 abundance plots, every sample was subsampled to the same number of TCRs (28,000). TCRs were defined as expanded if absent before sensitization and observed at least eight times at the 2-week time point. TCRdb's own reprocessing of the public reads used fastp at Q25 and MiXCR and kept productive beta chains. Merged by CDR3 protein, the rows form single entries marked with the most common genes and DNA. These V and J calls derive from TCRdb rather than the authors' analysis. This sample holds roughly 260,000 distinct CDR3 sequences; approximately 8.4% were observed only once. The top ten clonotypes cover roughly 2.5% of the sample.

The CDR3 runs 13 amino acids, cysteine and phenylalanine included. CDR3 DNA is the only sequence kept; it has 39 bases, read in frame from the first base. V drops 4 bases and J drops 4 bases, leaving 11 bases in between. The germline V gene (reference sequence) gives CDR1 as LNHDA and CDR2 as SQIVND. This clonotype was counted at least ten times. No cognate antigen has been identified for it. No qualities accompany the bases; no much larger clone lies one base away. This specimen's time point label, interpreted: pre-sensitization, week 0. In light of the paper, this sample's treatment or condition label describes: therapeutic diphenylcyclopropenone sensitization with weekly scalp DPC. At every patch-test visit, the blood draw took place before the patch test was put on. Eligible patients were aged 18 to 70, diagnosed with alopecia, deemed suitable for DPC therapy, and excluded if pregnant. Total RNA was isolated from unfractionated whole blood collected in Tempus Blood RNA tubes.

Overall results and qualifications from the work: Because every patient had alopecia, a presumed autoimmune disease, the patients' immune response might differ from that of healthy individuals. Significantly more large CDR3 similarity clusters were formed by expanded TCRs than by pre-sensitization or healthy control sets, consistent with antigen-driven responses. Patch test score correlated positively with the number of PT1 expanded TCRs, reaching significance at thresholds 8, 16 and 32 but not at 4. Repeated subsampling changed both the strength of the expansion versus patch-test correlation and the threshold at which the correlation became significant. No change with DPC sensitization was found in the number of TCRs above 1 in 1000 frequency, and no evidence of global repertoire structure alterations was found.

This sequence originates from a woman between 40 and 50 years old with alopecia areata. Some clones in this sample may be carry-over from other donors' samples. The chain is made from TRBV19 and TRBJ2-7; matching of 6 bases hints at TRBD1 as the D gene. This specimen consisted of whole blood, obtained in connection with sensitization to the hapten diphenylcyclopropenone (DPC). The CDR3 region: CASSTGTLYEQYF. The nucleotide sequence reads as follows: TGTGCCAGTAGTACCGGGACACTTTACGAGCAGTACTTC. Supplemented by the reference TRBV19 and TRBJ2-7 proteins around the CDR3, the complete variable domain is DGGITQSPKYLFRKEGQNVTLSCEQNLNHDAMYWYRQDPGQGLRLIYYSQIVNDFQKGDIAEGYSVSREKKESFPLTVTSAQKNPTAFYLCASSTGTLYEQYFGPGTRLTVT.